This T cell receptor beta chain was recovered during a study of T-cell reconstitution after alpha-beta-depleted transplantation in children (dated by TCRdb to between 2015 and 2016). Study-level background: Using TCR repertoire profiling, the study quantitatively followed how T-cell immune reconstitution unfolded in children after TCRalphabeta/CD19-depleted allogeneic hematopoietic cell transplantation. General study outcomes and caveats: The apparently early recovery of alphabetaT-cell counts about two months after transplant reportedly depended on only several hundred rapidly expanded clones that came from non-depleted graft cells. In some patients, the high TCRbeta diversity seen at day 60 was put down to recipient T cells and intrathymic progenitors that had survived conditioning. Hyperexpanded clone frequencies declined over subsequent months; after one year, T-cell counts and TCRbeta diversity were mostly attributed to newly produced T cells.

V is cut back by 6 bases and J by 4 bases, with 5 bases in the junction unmatched. The germline V gene sets CDR1 to ENHRY and CDR2 to SYGVKD. The CDR3 covers 13 residues, taking in both the cysteine and the phenylalanine. Left in the record is the CDR3 DNA by itself, 39 bases read in frame from the first base. This clonotype has ten or more counts. Its binding antigen is unknown. No clone much larger than this one lies a single base away; base qualities are absent. The sample's treatment or condition label, decoded: allogeneic hematopoietic cell transplantation with graft depleted of TCRalphabeta T cells and CD19 B cells. Transplant recipients were children who received TCRalphabeta/CD19-depleted allogeneic hematopoietic cell grafts. The library was produced with PCR. Instrument used: Illumina HiSeq 2500. To normalize quantification of the TCRbeta repertoire, the TCR libraries were built with molecular barcoding that relied on unique molecular identifiers. Through fastp at Q25 and MiXCR, TCRdb rebuilt clones from the public reads, retaining in-frame beta chains. Each CDR3 protein gets just one entry, which takes the most common genes and DNA from the rows behind it. For this sample there are 200,000 to 250,000 distinct CDR3 sequences; 8.2% appear just once. Together, the top ten hold under 8% of the sample.

The specimen was PBMCs, mostly from graft donor cells, collected 180 days after TCRalphabeta/CD19-depleted stem cell transplant. The sequence came from a male patient under 18 who had a stem cell transplant for acute lymphoblastic leukemia, so the T cells may come from the graft donor. The chain is assembled from TRBV10-3 and TRBJ2-5; 7 middle bases align to TRBD1. The CDR3 reads CAISETGRETQYF. The nucleotide sequence reads as follows: TGTGCCATCAGCGAGACAGGGCGAGAGACCCAGTACTTC.